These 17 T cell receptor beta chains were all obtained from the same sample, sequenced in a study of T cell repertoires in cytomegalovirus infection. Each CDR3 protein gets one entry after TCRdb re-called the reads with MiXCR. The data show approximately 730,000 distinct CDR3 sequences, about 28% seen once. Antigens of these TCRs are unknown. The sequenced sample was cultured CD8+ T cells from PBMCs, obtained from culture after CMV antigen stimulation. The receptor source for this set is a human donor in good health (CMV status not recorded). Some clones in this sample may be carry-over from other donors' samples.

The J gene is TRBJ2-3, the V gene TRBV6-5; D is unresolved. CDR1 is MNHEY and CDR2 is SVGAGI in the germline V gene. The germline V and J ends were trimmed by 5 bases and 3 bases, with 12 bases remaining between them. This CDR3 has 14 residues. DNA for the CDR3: TGTGCCAGCAGTCTTTCCAAGGGTACAGATACGCAGTATTTT. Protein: CASSLSKGTDTQYF.

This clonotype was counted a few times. The CDR3 region is CASSGYDGELFF. The CDR3, as DNA: TGTGCCAGTAGCGGGTACGACGGGGAGCTGTTTTTT. The V and J genes are TRBV19 and TRBJ2-2; D gene ambiguous. The germline CDR1 and CDR2 sequences are LNHDA and SQIVND (reference sequence). The CDR3 covers 12 residues. Between the trimmed V and J ends, which lost 6 bases and 7 bases, there was a span of 9 bases.

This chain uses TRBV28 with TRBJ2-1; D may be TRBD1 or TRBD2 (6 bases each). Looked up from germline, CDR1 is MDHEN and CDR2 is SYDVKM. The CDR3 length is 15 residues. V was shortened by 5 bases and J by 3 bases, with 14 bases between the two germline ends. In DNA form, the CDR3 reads TGTGCCAGCAGTGGGGGGCGGCGAGTCTACAATGAGCAGTTCTTC. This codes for CASSGGRRVYNEQFF. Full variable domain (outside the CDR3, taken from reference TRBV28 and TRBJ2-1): DVKVTQSSRYLVKRTGEKVFLECVQDMDHENMFWYRQDPGLGLRLIYFSYDVKMKEKGDIPEGYSVSREKKERFSLILESASTNQTSMYLCASSGGRRVYNEQFFGPGTRLTVL.

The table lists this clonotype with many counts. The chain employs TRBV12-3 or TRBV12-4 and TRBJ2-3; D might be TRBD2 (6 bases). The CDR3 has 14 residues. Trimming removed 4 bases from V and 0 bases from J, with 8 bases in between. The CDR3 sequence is CASSYGGSTDTQYF. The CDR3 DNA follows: TGTGCCAGCAGTTATGGGGGGAGCACAGATACGCAGTATTTT.

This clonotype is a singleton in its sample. CDR3 DNA sequence: TGTGCCAGCAGTTTTGCAGTACCCGGGGAGCTGTTTTTT. It is translated as CASSFAVPGELFF. The gene calls are TRBV6-5 and TRBJ2-2; D is unclear. The V and J ends lost 4 bases and 6 bases respectively, with 9 bases between them. CDR1 is MNHEY, CDR2 SVGAGI, per germline. This CDR3 contains 13 residues.

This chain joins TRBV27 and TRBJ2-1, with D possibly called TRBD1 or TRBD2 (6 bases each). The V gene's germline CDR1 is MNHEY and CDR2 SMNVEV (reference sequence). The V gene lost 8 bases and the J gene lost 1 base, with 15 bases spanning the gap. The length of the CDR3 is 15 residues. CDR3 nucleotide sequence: TGTGCCAGCTCCCGGGAAGGGGGGTCCTACAATGAGCAGTTCTTC. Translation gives CASSREGGSYNEQFF.

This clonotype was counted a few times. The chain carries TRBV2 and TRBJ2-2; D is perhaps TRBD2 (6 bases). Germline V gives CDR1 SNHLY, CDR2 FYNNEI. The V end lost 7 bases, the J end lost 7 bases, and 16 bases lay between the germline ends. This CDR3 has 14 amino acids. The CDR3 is CASNAGKGGGELFF. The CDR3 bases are TGTGCCAGCAATGCGGGGAAGGGTGGCGGGGAGCTGTTTTTT.

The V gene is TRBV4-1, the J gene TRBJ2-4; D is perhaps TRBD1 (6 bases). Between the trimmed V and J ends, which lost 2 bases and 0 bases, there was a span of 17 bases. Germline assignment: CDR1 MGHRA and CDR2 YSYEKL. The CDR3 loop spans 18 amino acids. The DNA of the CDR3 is TGCGCCAGCAGCCAACTCGGGGCAGGGGCCATAGCCAAAAACATTCAGTACTTC. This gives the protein CASSQLGAGAIAKNIQYF.

The CDR3 bases are TGTGCCAGCAGTGGCACGGGAACAAACTATGGCTACACCTTC. Its protein is CASSGTGTNYGYTF. The chain is built from TRBV6-5 and TRBJ1-2; D remains unclear. Trimming took 5 bases from V and 2 from J, leaving 12 bases between them. The CDR3 is 14 amino acids. Germline CDR1 reads MNHEY; CDR2 reads SVGAGI.

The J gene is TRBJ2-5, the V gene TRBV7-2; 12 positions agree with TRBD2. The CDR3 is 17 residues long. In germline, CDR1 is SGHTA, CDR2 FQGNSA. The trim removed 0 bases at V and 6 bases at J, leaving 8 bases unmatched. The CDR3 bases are TGTGCCAGCAGCTTAGCCTGGACTAGCGGGGATGGAAAGACCCAGTACTTC. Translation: CASSLAWTSGDGKTQYF.

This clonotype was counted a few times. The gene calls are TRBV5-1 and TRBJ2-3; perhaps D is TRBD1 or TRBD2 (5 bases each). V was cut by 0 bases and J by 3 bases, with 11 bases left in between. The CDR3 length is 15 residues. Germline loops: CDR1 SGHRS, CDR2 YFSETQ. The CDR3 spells CASSLAGQTTDTQYF. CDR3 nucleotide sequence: TGCGCCAGCAGCTTGGCGGGGCAAACTACAGATACGCAGTATTTT.

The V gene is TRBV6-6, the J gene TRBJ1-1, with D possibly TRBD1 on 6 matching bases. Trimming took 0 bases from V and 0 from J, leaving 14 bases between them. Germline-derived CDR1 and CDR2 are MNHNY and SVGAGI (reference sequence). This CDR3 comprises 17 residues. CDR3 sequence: CASSYSRGVGMNTEAFF. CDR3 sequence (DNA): TGTGCCAGCAGTTACTCCAGGGGCGTTGGGATGAACACTGAAGCTTTCTTT.

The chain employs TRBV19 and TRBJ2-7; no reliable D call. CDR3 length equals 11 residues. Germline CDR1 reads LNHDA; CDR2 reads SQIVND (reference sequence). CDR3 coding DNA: TGTGCCAGTAGTATAGGGCCAACCGAGACCGTC. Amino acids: CASSIGPTETV.

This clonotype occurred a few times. The CDR3 spells CASSLGGGGRLETQYF. The CDR3 DNA reads TGTGCCAGCAGCTTAGGTGGGGGCGGGCGTCTAGAGACCCAGTACTTC. This chain joins TRBV7-6 and TRBJ2-5, with D possibly matching TRBD1 (6 bases). Germline V lookup: CDR1 SGHVS, CDR2 FNYEAQ. The CDR3 is 16 residues long. The V end lost 1 base, the J end lost 4 bases, and 16 bases lay between the germline ends.

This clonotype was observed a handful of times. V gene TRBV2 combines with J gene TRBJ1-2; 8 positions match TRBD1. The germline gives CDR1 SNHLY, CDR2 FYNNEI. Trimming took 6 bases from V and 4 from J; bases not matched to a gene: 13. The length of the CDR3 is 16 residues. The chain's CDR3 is CASRPGQATAPYGYTF. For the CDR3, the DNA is TGTGCCAGCAGGCCGGGACAGGCGACAGCTCCCTATGGCTACACCTTC.

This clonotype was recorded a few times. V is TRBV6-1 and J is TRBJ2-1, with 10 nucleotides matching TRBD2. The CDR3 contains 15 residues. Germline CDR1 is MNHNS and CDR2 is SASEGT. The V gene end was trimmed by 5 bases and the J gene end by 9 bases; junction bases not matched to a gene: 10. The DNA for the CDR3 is TGTGCCAGCAGTCAAGAGCGGGGGGGCCTCGGTGAGCAGTTCTTC. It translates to CASSQERGGLGEQFF.

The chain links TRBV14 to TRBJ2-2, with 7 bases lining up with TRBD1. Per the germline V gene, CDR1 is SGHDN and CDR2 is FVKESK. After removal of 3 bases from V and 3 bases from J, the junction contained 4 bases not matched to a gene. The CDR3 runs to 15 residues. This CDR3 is CASSHSDRDTGELFF. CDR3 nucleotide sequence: TGTGCCAGCAGCCATAGTGACAGGGACACCGGGGAGCTGTTTTTT.